The clone carrying this T cell receptor (beta chain) was found once. The assay was immunoSEQ multiplex PCR, and TCRdb's table has in-frame clones only and misses some. The sample lists about 34,000 clones; around 93% were seen once. This sample's time point: new active TB diagnosis, blood taken before or within 7 days of starting treatment. This record belongs to a study of T cells in tuberculosis. Per germline, CDR1 ENHRY and CDR2 SYGVKD. The CDR3 is 13 amino acids. The V end lost 6 bases, the J end lost 8 bases, and 16 bases lay between the germline ends. Sequencing was performed on PBMCs, taken at tuberculosis diagnosis. The chain has TRBV10-3 and TRBJ1-1, with D possibly matching TRBD1 (5 bases). The sequence derives from an adult with tuberculosis. CDR3 bases: TGTGCCATCAGGGGGCTACGGGAGGAGGAAGCTTTCTTT. It is translated as CAIRGLREEEAFF.